This T cell receptor (beta chain) originates from a study of T cell responses to AZD1222 COVID-19 vaccine. V shed 5 bases, J shed 3 bases, and the junction held 8 bases outside the gene matches. The germline V gene has CDR1 MNHEY and CDR2 SMNVEV (reference sequence). There are 16 residues in the CDR3. Profiling relied on immunoSEQ multiplex PCR, and the TCRdb table lists in-frame clones only, not all of them. The repertoire holds approximately 150,000 clones, with approximately 92% as singletons. Sequenced material: peripheral blood, taken on day 0 of AZD1222 vaccination. The receptor was isolated from an adult in good health. The chain uses TRBV27 and TRBJ2-5; 11 nucleotides match TRBD1. For the CDR3, the DNA is TGTGCCAGCAGTGGAGGACGGACAGGGGGCAAAGAGACCCAGTACTTC. Its translation is CASSGGRTGGKETQYF.